Listed below are T cell receptor beta chains from one sample, sequenced in a study of post-analysis software for immune sequencing data. TCRdb passed the PCR reads through MiXCR, listing each CDR3 protein once. The sample consists of over 300,000 distinct CDR3 sequences, roughly 38% of them appearing once. Sequenced material: blood. All receptors come from a girl between 5 and 17 years old with multiple sclerosis. CDR3s include the opening cysteine and the closing phenylalanine or tryptophan. Fields, in order: J gene, D gene, V gene, CDR3 protein. The D gene is left open where the match is weak.

J: TRBJ2-1
D: TRBD2
V: TRBV5-1
CDR3: CASSPTSGAYNEQFF

J: TRBJ2-1
D: .
V: TRBV7-2
CDR3: CASRPGGGGYNEQFF

J: TRBJ2-3
D: TRBD2
V: TRBV12-3/TRBV12-4
CDR3: CAGSRDYTDTQYF

J: TRBJ1-1
D: .
V: TRBV6-5
CDR3: CASSYGGEDTEAFF

J: TRBJ1-6
D: .
V: TRBV12-3/TRBV12-4
CDR3: CASSLQGRAPLHF

J: TRBJ2-5
D: .
V: TRBV7-6
CDR3: CASSVGQETQYF

J: TRBJ2-3
D: .
V: TRBV3-1
CDR3: CASSQDLRHLSGTQYF

J: TRBJ2-1
D: .
V: TRBV7-9
CDR3: CASSLIGVKYNEQFF

J: TRBJ2-3
D: .
V: TRBV7-2
CDR3: CASSPSRTPGLDTQYF

J: TRBJ2-3
D: TRBD2
V: TRBV11-2
CDR3: CASSSTYGGSTDTQYF

J: TRBJ2-1
D: TRBD2
V: TRBV12-3/TRBV12-4
CDR3: CASSLGLAGVLDEQFF

J: TRBJ2-1
D: .
V: TRBV3-1
CDR3: CASSSQGHEQFF

J: TRBJ1-2
D: TRBD1
V: TRBV3-1
CDR3: CASSLWTGGSTNYGYTF

J: TRBJ2-3
D: .
V: TRBV5-6
CDR3: CASSYLEPLDTDTQYF

J: TRBJ2-1
D: TRBD2
V: TRBV4-3
CDR3: CASSRASGEVDEQFF

J: TRBJ1-1
D: TRBD1
V: TRBV12-3/TRBV12-4
CDR3: CASSLGGQGYTEAFF

J: TRBJ1-2
D: .
V: TRBV6-5
CDR3: CASTTTGENGYTF

J: TRBJ2-7
D: .
V: TRBV28
CDR3: CASSPGQDKTYEQYF

J: TRBJ1-2
D: .
V: TRBV20-1
CDR3: CSARDRGEYGYTF

J: TRBJ2-3
D: TRBD2
V: TRBV20-1
CDR3: CSASTSGAPDTQYF

J: TRBJ2-3
D: TRBD2
V: TRBV12-3/TRBV12-4
CDR3: CASSSSRSAGGRIPDTQYF

J: TRBJ1-1
D: .
V: TRBV20-1
CDR3: CSARVRGMNTEAFF

J: TRBJ2-1
D: .
V: TRBV6-2/TRBV6-3
CDR3: CASSSGGPINEQFF

J: TRBJ2-2
D: .
V: TRBV5-1
CDR3: CASRSVGAAGELFF